Following are 15 T cell receptor beta chains from one sample sequenced in a study of Ad26.COV2.S vaccination and SARS-CoV-2 variants (dated by TCRdb to 2020 to 2023). The treatment or condition label here, explained by the study, means: roughly 18 received Ad26.COV2.S at low or high dose, single or two shots; 5 received placebo; per-sample allocation not given. For vaccine and placebo recipients, the sequenced repertoires came from samples collected on day 63 after the first injection. Library preparation was by the immunoSEQ multiplex PCR assay. TCRdb retrieved this table from immuneACCESS and kept in-frame rearrangements only. Not all clones are present; in checked studies, unresolved V genes account for under half, and no reason is known for the remainder. Counted in this sample were about 470,000 clones; less than 95% of them appeared once. Less than 4.5% of the sample is in the top ten clones.

The sequences come from peripheral blood, collected in a trial of Ad26.COV2.S vaccine versus placebo. These receptor sequences come from a person between 18 and 65 years old who received the Ad26.COV2.S COVID-19 vaccine or a placebo.

The genes are TRBV15 and TRBJ1-2; 7 nucleotides match TRBD1. This CDR3 is built from 14 residues. Losses at the gene ends were 1 base for V and 8 bases for J; bases not matched to a gene: 7. Germline-derived CDR1 and CDR2 are LNHNV and YYDKDF (reference sequence). The CDR3 coding sequence is TGTGCCACCAGCAGAGTGGGAGGGGGCGAAGGCTACACCTTC. Protein product: CATSRVGGGEGYTF.

As regards this clone: Different DNA sequences within this sample yield the same CDR3. The J gene is TRBJ1-2, the V gene TRBV15; tentatively, D is TRBD1 (6 bases). The CDR3 is 17 amino acids. From germline, CDR1 is LNHNV and CDR2 YYDKDF (reference sequence). The V end lost 3 bases, the J end lost 4 bases, and 21 bases lay between the germline ends. The DNA for the CDR3 is TGTGCCACCAGCAGGCACTATGGGACAACCAGGGGCTATGGCTACACCTTC. This encodes CATSRHYGTTRGYGYTF. Full variable domain (missing parts from reference TRBV15 and TRBJ1-2): DAMVIQNPRYQVTQFGKPVTLSCSQTLNHNVMYWYQQKSSQAPKLLFHYYDKDFNNEADTPDNFQSRRPNTSFCFLDIRSPGLGDTAMYLCATSRHYGTTRGYGYTFGSGTRLTVV.

This clone occurred a few times. The V gene is TRBV15, the J gene TRBJ2-7; D uncertain. Trimming stripped 3 bases from V and 4 bases from J, with 16 bases between. The CDR3 sequence is 15 residues long. Germline CDR1 LNHNV, CDR2 YYDKDF (reference sequence). The CDR3 spells CATSRPPTRVYEQYF. For the CDR3, the DNA is TGTGCCACCAGCAGGCCCCCCACTCGCGTATACGAGCAGTACTTC.

The CDR3 coding sequence is TGTGCCAGCAGTGAAGCTTACAGGGCCTCGGGAACTGAAGCTTTCTTT. Amino acid sequence: CASSEAYRASGTEAFF. J is TRBJ1-1 and V is TRBV6-1, with TRBD1 as a possible D gene (6 bases). The V gene's germline CDR1 is MNHNS and CDR2 SASEGT. This CDR3 is 16 amino acids long. V was trimmed by 0 bases and J by 5 bases, leaving 16 bases between them.

The chain recombines TRBV11-2 with TRBJ2-7, with 9 bases matching TRBD2. CDR1 is SGHAT and CDR2 is FQNNGV in the germline V gene. The CDR3 contains 18 residues. V was clipped by 6 bases and J by 4 bases; unmatched bases: 19. The chain's CDR3 is CASSPKTLAGGTEYEQYF. The CDR3 DNA reads TGTGCCAGCAGTCCCAAGACACTGGCGGGAGGGACCGAATACGAGCAGTACTTC.

CDR3 DNA sequence: TGTGCCAGCAGCCGAGGAGCGGGAGGGTACGAGCAGTACTTC. It is translated as CASSRGAGGYEQYF. V gene TRBV7-8 combines with J gene TRBJ2-7; 10 bases are shared with TRBD2. The CDR3 sequence is 14 residues long. Germline assignment: CDR1 SGHVS and CDR2 FQNEAQ. V shed 5 bases, J shed 4 bases, and the junction held 5 bases outside the gene matches.

This clone was counted a single time. The chain employs TRBV19 and TRBJ2-1; D is ambiguous. This CDR3 spans 11 amino acids. Trimming shortened V by 6 bases and J by 4 bases, and 4 bases separated the two germline ends. Germline loops: CDR1 LNHDA, CDR2 SQIVND (reference sequence). DNA of the CDR3: TGTGCCAGTAGGATATACAATGAGCAGTTCTTC. Protein sequence: CASRIYNEQFF.

The chain links TRBV7-9 to TRBJ2-1; 11 positions agree with TRBD1. The CDR3 runs 17 residues. Germline CDR1 reads SEHNR; CDR2 reads FQNEAQ (reference sequence). Unmatched junction bases numbered 10, after V lost 2 bases and J lost 7 bases. The CDR3 coding sequence is TGTGCCAGCAGCTTACTAACCGGGACAGGGGGTGGGAATGAGCAGTTCTTC. Residues: CASSLLTGTGGGNEQFF.

The gene calls are TRBV27 and TRBJ2-1, with TRBD2 matching 8 bases. The CDR3 length is 15 residues. The germline CDR1 and CDR2 sequences are MNHEY and SMNVEV (reference sequence). V was clipped by 6 bases and J by 5 bases; unmatched bases: 9. The CDR3 loop reads CASRQLAAAHNEQFF. The CDR3 region has the DNA TGTGCCAGCAGACAACTAGCGGCGGCCCACAATGAGCAGTTCTTC.

V is TRBV29-1 and J is TRBJ2-2; 9 nucleotides line up with TRBD2. The germline CDR1 and CDR2 sequences are SQVTM and ANQGSEA. The CDR3 has 16 residues. The V and J ends lost 0 bases and 0 bases, in that order; junction bases with no gene match: 2. CDR3 coding DNA: TGCAGCGTTGAAGATCGGACTAGCGCGAACACCGGGGAGCTGTTTTTT. Translating gives CSVEDRTSANTGELFF.

This rearrangement joins TRBV9 to TRBJ2-2; weak D call: TRBD2 (5 bases). The CDR3 totals 16 residues. Trimming took 4 bases from V and 0 from J, leaving 13 bases between them. The germline gives CDR1 SGDLS, CDR2 YYNGEE. The CDR3 here is CASSSAGRSNTGELFF. The CDR3 bases are TGTGCCAGCAGCTCGGCGGGCCGATCGAACACCGGGGAGCTGTTTTTT.

The genes are TRBV19 and TRBJ1-4; 7 bases line up with TRBD1. V was pared by 4 bases and J by 3 bases, with 2 bases of the junction left unmatched. Germline V gives CDR1 LNHDA, CDR2 SQIVND (reference sequence). The CDR3 runs to 14 residues. The CDR3 spells CASSTGTANEKLFF. CDR3 DNA: TGTGCCAGTAGTACTGGGACAGCTAATGAAAAACTGTTTTTT.

The chain recombines TRBV18 with TRBJ2-6; D is unresolved. Germline-derived CDR1 and CDR2 are KGHSH and LQKENI. V shed 4 bases and J shed 0 bases, with 19 bases lying between them. The length of the CDR3 is 19 residues. The CDR3 nucleotides read TGTGCCAGCTCACTCTTGGCAGGTCAAACTCACTCTGGGGCCAACGTCCTGACTTTC. Translation: CASSLLAGQTHSGANVLTF.

This CDR3 reads CSVDGRGTYNEQFF. In DNA, the CDR3 is TGCAGCGTTGACGGCAGGGGCACCTACAATGAGCAGTTCTTC. The J gene is TRBJ2-1, the V gene TRBV29-1; possible D gene TRBD1, 6 bases. Trimming took 3 bases from V and 2 from J, leaving 11 bases between them. The CDR3 is 14 residues long. Germline V lookup: CDR1 SQVTM, CDR2 ANQGSEA.

This sequence joins TRBV28 and TRBJ1-5; D perhaps matches TRBD1 (5 bases). The V end lost 8 bases, the J end lost 6 bases, and 14 bases lay between the germline ends. This CDR3 has 13 residues. From germline, CDR1 is MDHEN and CDR2 SYDVKM. CDR3 nucleotides: TGTGCCAGCCGACCGGGGGGAGGTCAGCCCCAGCATTTT. This codes for CASRPGGGQPQHF.